This is a list of T cell receptor beta chains from one sample in a study of response to subunit inactivated influenza vaccine. TCRdb called the RT-PCR reads again in MiXCR, with one record for every CDR3 protein. The sample includes roughly 570,000 distinct CDR3 sequences, 13% to 15% seen only once; the top ten take 8.5% to 14%. The sample consisted of PBMCs from blood, taken less than 13 days after vaccination. The receptors shown here come from a man between 50 and 59 years old who received an inactivated influenza vaccine. Both conserved end residues are part of each CDR3. D genes are given only for firm matches. Size tells how often a clone was seen (once, few, many) or the class of an expanded clone, and some rows leave it out.

v_gene	d_gene	j_gene	abundance	CDR3aa	CDR3nt
TRBV12-3/TRBV12-4	TRBD2	TRBJ2-7	.	CASSRWTSGSSNEQYF	TGTGCCAGCAGTCGCTGGACTAGCGGGAGTAGCAACGAGCAGTACTTC
TRBV28	TRBD2	TRBJ2-1	many	CASSLLAGGAYNEQFF	TGTGCCAGCAGTTTGCTAGCGGGAGGGGCTTACAATGAGCAGTTCTTC
TRBV6-5	.	TRBJ1-6	.	CASSYGQANYNSPLHF	TGTGCCAGCAGTTACGGGCAGGCAAACTATAATTCACCCCTCCACTTT
TRBV28	.	TRBJ1-3	.	CASSPPGRGNTIYF	TGTGCCAGCAGTCCCCCCGGAAGGGGAAACACCATATATTTT
TRBV12-3/TRBV12-4	.	TRBJ2-5	.	CASSRWTKETQYF	TGTGCCAGCAGCCGATGGACTAAAGAGACCCAGTACTTC
TRBV6-2/TRBV6-3	.	TRBJ1-5	few	CASRATDVQPQHF	TGTGCCAGCAGGGCAACGGATGTACAGCCCCAGCATTTT
TRBV6-5	.	TRBJ2-4	few	CASSYSRGGKNIQYF	TGTGCCAGCAGTTACTCGCGGGGAGGCAAAAACATTCAGTACTTC
TRBV5-7	.	TRBJ2-3	.	CASRKGDTQYF	TGTGCCAGCAGGAAAGGAGATACGCAGTATTTT
TRBV6-5	.	TRBJ1-6	few	CASSYLDSYNSPLHF	TGTGCCAGCAGTTACTTGGACAGCTATAATTCACCCCTCCACTTT
TRBV13	.	TRBJ2-3	few	CASSAGPSADTQYF	TGTGCCAGCAGCGCCGGCCCGAGCGCAGATACGCAGTATTTT
TRBV7-2	.	TRBJ2-7	.	CASSRGLNSYEQYF	TGTGCCAGCAGCAGAGGACTTAATTCCTACGAGCAGTACTTC
TRBV29-1	.	TRBJ2-2	.	CSGRLQQNTGELFF	TGCAGCGGGAGGCTCCAACAAAACACCGGGGAGCTGTTTTTT